This T cell receptor beta chain was documented in a study of T-cell memory formation after mild COVID-19. This clonotype was found many times. TCRdb re-called the 5' RACE reads through MiXCR, storing one row per CDR3 protein. Among just under 350,000 distinct CDR3 sequences listed, 10% to 15% were seen once. The CDR3 totals 14 residues. Germline V gene lookup returns CDR1 DFQATT and CDR2 SNEGSKA (reference sequence). The ends lost 6 bases at V and 1 base at J; junction bases unmatched: 5. This chain connects TRBV20-1 to TRBJ2-5, with 10 bases aligning to TRBD2. The sequence came from a man younger than 30 who had mild COVID-19 (a few samples of this study predate the infection). Cell type and time point are not known. Sequencing used PBMCs or a T cell subset sorted from them (not recorded which). CDR3 amino acids: CSAPAGGPQETQYF. In DNA, the CDR3 is TGCAGTGCCCCAGCGGGGGGGCCCCAAGAGACCCAGTACTTC.